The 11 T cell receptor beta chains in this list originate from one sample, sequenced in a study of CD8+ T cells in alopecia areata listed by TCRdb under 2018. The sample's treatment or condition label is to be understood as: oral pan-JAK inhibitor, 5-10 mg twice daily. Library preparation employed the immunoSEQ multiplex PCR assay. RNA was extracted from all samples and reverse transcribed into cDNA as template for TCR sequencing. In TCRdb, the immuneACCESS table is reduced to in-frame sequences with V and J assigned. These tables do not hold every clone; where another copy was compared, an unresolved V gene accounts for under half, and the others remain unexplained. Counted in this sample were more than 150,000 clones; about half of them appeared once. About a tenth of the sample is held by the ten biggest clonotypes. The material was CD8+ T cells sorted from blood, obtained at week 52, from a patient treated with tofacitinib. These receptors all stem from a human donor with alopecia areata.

CDR3 sequence: CASSIGGWSNEKLFF. DNA of the CDR3: TGTGCCAGTAGTATAGGAGGGTGGTCTAATGAAAAACTGTTTTTT. The chain couples TRBV19 to TRBJ1-4; D is undetermined. With 1 base removed from V and 3 bases from J, the gap between germline ends came to 9 bases. The CDR3 spans 15 residues. CDR1 LNHDA and CDR2 SQIVND come from the germline V gene (reference sequence). Combining the CDR3 with reference TRBV19 and TRBJ1-4 gives the whole variable domain DGGITQSPKYLFRKEGQNVTLSCEQNLNHDAMYWYRQDPGQGLRLIYYSQIVNDFQKGDIAEGYSVSREKKESFPLTVTSAQKNPTAFYLCASSIGGWSNEKLFFGSGTQLSVL.

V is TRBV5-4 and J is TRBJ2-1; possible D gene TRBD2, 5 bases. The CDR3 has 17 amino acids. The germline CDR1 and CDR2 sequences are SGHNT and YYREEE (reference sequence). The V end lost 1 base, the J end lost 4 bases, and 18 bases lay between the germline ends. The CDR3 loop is CASSLSIRTLLYNEQFF. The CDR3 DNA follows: TGTGCCAGCAGCTTGTCCATCCGGACTCTCTTATACAATGAGCAGTTCTTC.

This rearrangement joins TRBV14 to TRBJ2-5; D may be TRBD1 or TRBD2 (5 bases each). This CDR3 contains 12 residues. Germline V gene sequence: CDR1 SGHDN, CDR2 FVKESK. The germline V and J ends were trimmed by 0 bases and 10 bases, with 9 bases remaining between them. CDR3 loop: CASSQDPGGQYF. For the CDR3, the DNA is TGTGCCAGCAGCCAAGACCCTGGGGGCCAGTACTTC. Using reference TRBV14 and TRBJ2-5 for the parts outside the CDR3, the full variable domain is EAGVTQFPSHSVIEKGQTVTLRCDPISGHDNLYWYRRVMGKEIKFLLHFVKESKQDESGMPNNRFLAERTGGTYSTLKVQPAELEDSGVYFCASSQDPGGQYFGPGTRLLVL.

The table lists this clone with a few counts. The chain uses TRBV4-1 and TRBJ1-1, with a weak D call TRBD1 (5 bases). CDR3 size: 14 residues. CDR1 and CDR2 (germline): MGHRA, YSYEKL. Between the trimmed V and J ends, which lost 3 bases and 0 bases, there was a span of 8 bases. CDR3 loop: CASSQGLLNTEAFF. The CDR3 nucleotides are TGCGCCAGCAGCCAGGGACTCCTGAACACTGAAGCTTTCTTT.

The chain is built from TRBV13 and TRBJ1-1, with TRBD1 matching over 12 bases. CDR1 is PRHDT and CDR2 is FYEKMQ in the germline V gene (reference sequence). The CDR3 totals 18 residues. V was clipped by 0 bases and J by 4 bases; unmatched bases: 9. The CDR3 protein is CASSLGSGTGGRGTEAFF. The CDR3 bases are TGTGCCAGCAGCTTAGGATCCGGGACAGGGGGCCGTGGCACTGAAGCTTTCTTT.

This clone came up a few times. CDR3 DNA: TGTGCCAGCAGCTTAGGGCAGATCAGCACAGATACGCAGTATTTT. It yields the protein CASSLGQISTDTQYF. The V gene is TRBV7-8, the J gene TRBJ2-3; D unclear. CDR3 length: 15 amino acids. CDR1 is SGHVS and CDR2 is FQNEAQ in the germline V gene. With 1 base removed from V and 0 bases from J, the gap between germline ends came to 8 bases.

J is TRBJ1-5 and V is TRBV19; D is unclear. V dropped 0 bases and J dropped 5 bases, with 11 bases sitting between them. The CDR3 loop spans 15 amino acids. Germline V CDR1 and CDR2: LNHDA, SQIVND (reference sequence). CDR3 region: CASSIDLDSHQPQHF. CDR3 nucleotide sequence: TGTGCCAGTAGTATAGATCTAGATTCGCATCAGCCCCAGCATTTT. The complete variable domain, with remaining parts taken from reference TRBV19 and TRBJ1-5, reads DGGITQSPKYLFRKEGQNVTLSCEQNLNHDAMYWYRQDPGQGLRLIYYSQIVNDFQKGDIAEGYSVSREKKESFPLTVTSAQKNPTAFYLCASSIDLDSHQPQHFGDGTRLSIL.

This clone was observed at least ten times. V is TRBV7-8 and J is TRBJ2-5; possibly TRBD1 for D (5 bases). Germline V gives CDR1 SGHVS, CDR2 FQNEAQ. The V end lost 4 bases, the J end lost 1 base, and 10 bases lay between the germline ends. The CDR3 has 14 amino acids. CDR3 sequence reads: CASSSRQSQETQYF. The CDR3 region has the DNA TGTGCCAGCAGCTCTAGACAGTCCCAAGAGACCCAGTACTTC.

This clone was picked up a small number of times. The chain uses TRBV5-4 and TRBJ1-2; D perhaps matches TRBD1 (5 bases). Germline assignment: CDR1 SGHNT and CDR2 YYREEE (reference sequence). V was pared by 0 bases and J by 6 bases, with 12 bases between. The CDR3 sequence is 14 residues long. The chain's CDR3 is CASSLEWDADGYTF. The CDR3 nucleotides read TGTGCCAGCAGCTTGGAATGGGACGCCGATGGCTACACCTTC.

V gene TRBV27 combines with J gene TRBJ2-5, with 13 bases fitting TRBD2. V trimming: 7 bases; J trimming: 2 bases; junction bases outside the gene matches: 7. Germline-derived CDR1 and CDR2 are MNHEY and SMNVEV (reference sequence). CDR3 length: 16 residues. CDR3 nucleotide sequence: TGTGCCAGCACCCGACTAGCGGGGGGTCCACAAGAGACCCAGTACTTC. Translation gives CASTRLAGGPQETQYF.

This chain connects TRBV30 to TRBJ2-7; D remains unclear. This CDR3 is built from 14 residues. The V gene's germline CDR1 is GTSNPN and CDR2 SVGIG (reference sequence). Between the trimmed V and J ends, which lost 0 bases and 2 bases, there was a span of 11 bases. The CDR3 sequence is CAWSVGSGAYEQYF. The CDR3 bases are TGTGCCTGGAGTGTGGGGTCAGGAGCCTACGAGCAGTACTTC.